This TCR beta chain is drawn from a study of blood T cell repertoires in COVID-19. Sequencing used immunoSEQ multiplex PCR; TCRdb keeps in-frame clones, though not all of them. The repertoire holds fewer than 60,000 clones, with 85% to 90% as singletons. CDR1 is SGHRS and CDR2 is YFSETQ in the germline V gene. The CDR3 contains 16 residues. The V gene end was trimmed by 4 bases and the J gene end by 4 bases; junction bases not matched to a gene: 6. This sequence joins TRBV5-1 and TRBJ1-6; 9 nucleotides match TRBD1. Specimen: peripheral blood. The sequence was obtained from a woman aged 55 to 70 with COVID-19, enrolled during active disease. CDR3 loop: CASSRDREVYNSPLHF. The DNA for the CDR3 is TGCGCCAGCAGCCGGGACAGGGAGGTTTATAATTCACCCCTCCACTTT.